One T cell receptor (beta chain) is described in this entry. The data belong to a study of blood T cells in healthy people across ages. On the study more broadly: The template switching approach captured approximately one barcoded beta molecule for every two T cells.

V lost 11 bases and J lost 3; bases outside the gene matches: 8. CDR3 length: 14 amino acids. Germline V gene lookup returns CDR1 KGHDR and CDR2 SFDVKD. Next came a second PCR, run for about 6 to 12 cycles, which used a sample-barcoded 5' primer along with a J-beta primer mix. CDR3-containing paired-end reads numbered at least 2.5 million in each sample. TCRdb passed the 5' RACE reads through MiXCR, listing each CDR3 protein once. The sample records around 780,000 distinct CDR3 sequences, about 26% being singletons. Donors each provided about 10 milliliters of peripheral blood. The same data also contributed to another study, on T cells of mothers and their children. From that study: Study donors consisted of a few healthy Caucasian mothers and their six children.

This receptor was obtained from a boy aged 5 to 17 in good health. The sample taken for sequencing was blood. The genes are TRBV24-1 and TRBJ1-4; TRBD1 matches 7 bases. Written as DNA, the CDR3 is TGTGCCATCAGACCCGGGACAGCTAATGAAAAACTGTTTTTT. Protein sequence: CAIRPGTANEKLFF.